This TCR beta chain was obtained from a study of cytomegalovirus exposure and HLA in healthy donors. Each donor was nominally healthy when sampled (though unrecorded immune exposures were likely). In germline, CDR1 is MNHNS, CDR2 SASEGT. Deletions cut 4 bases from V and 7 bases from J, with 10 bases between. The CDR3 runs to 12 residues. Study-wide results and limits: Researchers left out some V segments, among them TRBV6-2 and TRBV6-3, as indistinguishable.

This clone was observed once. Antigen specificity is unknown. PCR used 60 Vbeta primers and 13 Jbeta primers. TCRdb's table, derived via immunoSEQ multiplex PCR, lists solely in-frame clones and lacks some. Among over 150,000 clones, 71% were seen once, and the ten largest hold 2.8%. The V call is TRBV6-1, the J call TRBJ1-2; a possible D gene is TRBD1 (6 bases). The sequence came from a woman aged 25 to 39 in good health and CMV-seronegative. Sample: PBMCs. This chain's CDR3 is CASSVNRAGYTF. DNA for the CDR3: TGTGCCAGCAGTGTAAACAGGGCTGGCTACACCTTC.